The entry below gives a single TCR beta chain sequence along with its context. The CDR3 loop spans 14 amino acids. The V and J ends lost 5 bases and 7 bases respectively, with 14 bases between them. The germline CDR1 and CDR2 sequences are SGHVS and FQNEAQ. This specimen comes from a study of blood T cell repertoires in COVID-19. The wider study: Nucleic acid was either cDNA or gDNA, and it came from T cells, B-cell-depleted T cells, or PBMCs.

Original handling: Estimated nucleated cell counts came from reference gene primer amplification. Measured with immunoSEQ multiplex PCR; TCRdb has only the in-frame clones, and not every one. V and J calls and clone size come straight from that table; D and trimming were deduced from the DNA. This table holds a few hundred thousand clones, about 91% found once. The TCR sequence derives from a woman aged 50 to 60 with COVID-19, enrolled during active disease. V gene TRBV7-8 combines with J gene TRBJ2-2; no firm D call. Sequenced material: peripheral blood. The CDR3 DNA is TGTGCCAGCAGCCTCGGGTTCTTAGGCGGGGAGCTGTTTTTT. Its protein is CASSLGFLGGELFF.